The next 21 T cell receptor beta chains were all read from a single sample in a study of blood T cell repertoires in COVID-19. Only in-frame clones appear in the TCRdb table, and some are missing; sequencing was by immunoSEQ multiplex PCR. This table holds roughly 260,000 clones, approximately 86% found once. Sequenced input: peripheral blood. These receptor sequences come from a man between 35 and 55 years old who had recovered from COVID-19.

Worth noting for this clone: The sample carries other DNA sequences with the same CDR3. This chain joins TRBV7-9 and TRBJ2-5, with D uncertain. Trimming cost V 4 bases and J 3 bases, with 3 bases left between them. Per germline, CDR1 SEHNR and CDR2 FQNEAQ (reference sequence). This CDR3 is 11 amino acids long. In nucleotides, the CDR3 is TGTGCCAGCAGCTCGGAAGAGACCCAGTACTTC. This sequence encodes CASSSEETQYF.

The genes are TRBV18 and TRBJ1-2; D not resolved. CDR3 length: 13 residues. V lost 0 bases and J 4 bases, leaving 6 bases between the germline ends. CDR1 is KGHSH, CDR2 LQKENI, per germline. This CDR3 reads CASSPPQSYGYTF. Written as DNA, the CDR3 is TGTGCCAGCTCACCACCCCAGTCCTATGGCTACACCTTC.

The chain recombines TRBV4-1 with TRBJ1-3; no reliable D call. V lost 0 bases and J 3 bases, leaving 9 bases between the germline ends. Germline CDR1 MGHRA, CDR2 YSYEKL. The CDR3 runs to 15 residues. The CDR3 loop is CASSQDITRGNTIYF. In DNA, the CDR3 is TGCGCCAGCAGCCAAGACATAACGCGTGGAAACACCATATATTTT.

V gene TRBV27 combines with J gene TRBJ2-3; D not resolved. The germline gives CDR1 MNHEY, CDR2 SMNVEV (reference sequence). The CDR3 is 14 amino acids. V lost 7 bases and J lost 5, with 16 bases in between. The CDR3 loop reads CASTVASRLDTQYF. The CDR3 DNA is TGTGCCAGCACCGTTGCATCGCGCTTAGATACGCAGTATTTT.

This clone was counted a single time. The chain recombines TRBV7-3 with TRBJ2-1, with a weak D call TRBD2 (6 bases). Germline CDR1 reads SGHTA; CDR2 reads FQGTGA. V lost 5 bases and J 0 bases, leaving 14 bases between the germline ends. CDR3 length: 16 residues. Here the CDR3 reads CASSPDYGSSYNEQFF. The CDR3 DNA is TGTGCCAGCAGCCCCGACTACGGGAGCTCCTACAATGAGCAGTTCTTC. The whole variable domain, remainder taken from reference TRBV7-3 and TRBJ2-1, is GAGVSQTPSNKVTEKGKYVELRCDPISGHTALYWYRQSLGQGPEFLIYFQGTGAADDSGLPNDRFFAVRPEGSVSTLKIQRTERGDSAVYLCASSPDYGSSYNEQFFGPGTRLTVL.

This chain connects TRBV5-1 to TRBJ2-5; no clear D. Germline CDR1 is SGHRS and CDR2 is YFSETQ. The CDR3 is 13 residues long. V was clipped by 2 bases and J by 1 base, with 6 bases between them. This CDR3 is CASSFDIQETQYF. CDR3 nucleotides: TGCGCCAGCAGCTTCGACATCCAAGAGACCCAGTACTTC.

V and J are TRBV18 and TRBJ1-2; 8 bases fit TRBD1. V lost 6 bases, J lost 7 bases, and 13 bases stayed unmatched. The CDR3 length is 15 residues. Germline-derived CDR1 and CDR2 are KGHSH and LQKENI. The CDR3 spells CASSQVAGGASGYTF. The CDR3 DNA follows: TGTGCCAGCTCCCAAGTCGCAGGGGGCGCGTCTGGCTACACCTTC.

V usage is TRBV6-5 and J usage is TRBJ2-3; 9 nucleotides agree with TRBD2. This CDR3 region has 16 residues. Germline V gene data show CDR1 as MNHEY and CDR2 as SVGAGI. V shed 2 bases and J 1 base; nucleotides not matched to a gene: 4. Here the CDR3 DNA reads TGTGCCAGCAGTTACGTCCCTAGCGGGGGCACAGATACGCAGTATTTT. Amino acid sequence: CASSYVPSGGTDTQYF.

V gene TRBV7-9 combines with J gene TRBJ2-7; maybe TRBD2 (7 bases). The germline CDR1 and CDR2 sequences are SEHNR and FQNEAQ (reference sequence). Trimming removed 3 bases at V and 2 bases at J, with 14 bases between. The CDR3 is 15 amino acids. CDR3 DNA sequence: TGTGCCAGCAGCTTCTCGCGGGGGCGCCCCTACGAGCAGTACTTC. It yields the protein CASSFSRGRPYEQYF.

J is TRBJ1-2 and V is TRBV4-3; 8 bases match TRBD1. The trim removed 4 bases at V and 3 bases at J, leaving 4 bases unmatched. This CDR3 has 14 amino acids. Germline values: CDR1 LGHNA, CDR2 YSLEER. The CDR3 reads CASSRDRGYYGYTF. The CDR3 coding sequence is TGCGCCAGCAGCCGCGACAGGGGATACTATGGCTACACCTTC.

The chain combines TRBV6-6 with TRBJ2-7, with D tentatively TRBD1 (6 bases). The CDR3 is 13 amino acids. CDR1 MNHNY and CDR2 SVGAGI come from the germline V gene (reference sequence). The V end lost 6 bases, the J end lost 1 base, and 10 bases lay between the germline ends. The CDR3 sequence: CASSRTASYEQYF. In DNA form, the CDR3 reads TGTGCCAGCAGCCGGACAGCGTCCTACGAGCAGTACTTC.

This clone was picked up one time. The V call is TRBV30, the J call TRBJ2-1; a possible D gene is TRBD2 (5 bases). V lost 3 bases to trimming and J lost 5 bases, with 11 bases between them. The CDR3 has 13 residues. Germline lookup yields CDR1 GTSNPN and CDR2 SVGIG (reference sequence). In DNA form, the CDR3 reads TGTGCCTGGAGCTCGGGGAATCACAATGAGCAGTTCTTC. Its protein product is CAWSSGNHNEQFF.

The chain's CDR3 is CASSPPGLAGSGELFF. The CDR3 coding sequence is TGTGCCAGCAGCCCACCGGGACTAGCGGGATCCGGGGAGCTGTTTTTT. The V and J genes are TRBV7-9 and TRBJ2-2; the match to TRBD2 covers 13 bases. Germline CDR1 reads SEHNR; CDR2 reads FQNEAQ (reference sequence). The CDR3 covers 16 residues. Trimming took 5 bases from V and 6 from J; bases not matched to a gene: 6.

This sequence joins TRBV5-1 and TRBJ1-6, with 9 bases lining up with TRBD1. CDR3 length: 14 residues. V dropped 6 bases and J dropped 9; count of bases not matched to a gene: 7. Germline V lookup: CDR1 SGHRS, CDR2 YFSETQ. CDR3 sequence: CASTKDRGSSPLHF. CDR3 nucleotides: TGCGCCAGCACGAAGGACAGGGGTAGTTCACCCCTCCACTTT.

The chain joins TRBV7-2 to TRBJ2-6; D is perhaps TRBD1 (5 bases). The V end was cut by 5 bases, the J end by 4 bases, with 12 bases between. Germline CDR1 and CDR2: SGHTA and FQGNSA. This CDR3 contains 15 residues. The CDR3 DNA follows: TGTGCCAGCAGCCCTCAGGGTACCGGGGCCAACGTCCTGACTTTC. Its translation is CASSPQGTGANVLTF.

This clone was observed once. CDR3 sequence: CASSQVGTRPNEQYF. The CDR3 bases are TGCGCCAGCAGCCAAGTTGGGACTAGACCCAACGAGCAGTACTTC. V and J are TRBV4-3 and TRBJ2-7, with 8 bases aligning to TRBD2. The CDR3 covers 15 residues. Losses at the gene ends were 1 base for V and 5 bases for J; bases not matched to a gene: 7. Germline values: CDR1 LGHNA, CDR2 YSLEER.

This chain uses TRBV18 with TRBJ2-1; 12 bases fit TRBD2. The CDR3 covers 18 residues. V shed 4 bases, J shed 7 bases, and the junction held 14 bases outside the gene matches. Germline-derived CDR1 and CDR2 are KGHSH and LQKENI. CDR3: CASSQIDSGLAGWNEQFF. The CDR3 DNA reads TGTGCCAGCTCACAGATCGACAGTGGACTAGCGGGATGGAATGAGCAGTTCTTC.

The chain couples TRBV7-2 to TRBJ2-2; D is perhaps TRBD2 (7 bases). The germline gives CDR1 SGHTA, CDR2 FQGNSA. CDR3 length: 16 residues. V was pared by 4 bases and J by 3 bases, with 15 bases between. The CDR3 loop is CASSSRGGFDTGELFF. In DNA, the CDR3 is TGTGCCAGCAGCTCGAGGGGGGGATTCGACACCGGGGAGCTGTTTTTT.

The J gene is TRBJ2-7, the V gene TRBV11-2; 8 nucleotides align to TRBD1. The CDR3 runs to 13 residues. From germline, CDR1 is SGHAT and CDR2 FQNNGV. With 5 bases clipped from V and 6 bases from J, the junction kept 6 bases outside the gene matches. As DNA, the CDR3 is TGTGCCAGCAGCGTAGGGACAGGCCTCGAGCAGTACTTC. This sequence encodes CASSVGTGLEQYF.

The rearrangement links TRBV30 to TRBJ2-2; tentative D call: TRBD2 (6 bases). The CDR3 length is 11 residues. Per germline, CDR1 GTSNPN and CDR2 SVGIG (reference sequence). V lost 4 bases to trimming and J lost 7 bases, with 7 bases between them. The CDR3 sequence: CAWKRVGELFF. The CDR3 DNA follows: TGTGCCTGGAAGCGGGTCGGGGAGCTGTTTTTT.

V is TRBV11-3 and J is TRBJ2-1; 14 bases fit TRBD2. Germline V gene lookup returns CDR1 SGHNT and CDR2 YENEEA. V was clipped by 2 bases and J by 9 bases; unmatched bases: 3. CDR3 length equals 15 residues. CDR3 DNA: TGTGCCAGCAGCTTAACGGGACTAGCGGGAGTTGAGCAGTTCTTC. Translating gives CASSLTGLAGVEQFF.